This T cell receptor beta chain was retrieved from a study of regulatory T cells in long-lasting Graves disease. HTBI primers from iRepertoire and Arm-PCR of CDR3 regions yielded the TCR beta libraries. Per the original data handling: Across all samples, about 62 TRBV segments and 15 or so TRBJ segments were identified. MiXCR was run by TCRdb on the multiplex PCR reads, yielding one entry per CDR3 protein. These V and J calls derive from TCRdb rather than the authors' analysis. The table lists around 240,000 distinct CDR3 sequences, about 20% of them singletons. This clonotype has ten or more counts. The germline V gene has CDR1 SGHRS and CDR2 YFSETQ. The CDR3 is 14 residues long. V was pared by 7 bases and J by 2 bases, with 13 bases between. Time point noted: newly diagnosed GD, antithyroid drugs for less than 3 months. PBMC RNA served as the TCR library source. The patients included were those that came from an endocrinology department in Xi'an, China. EDTA tubes collected 7.5 to 9.5 milliliters of peripheral blood.

This sample also appeared in a second study, on T cells in Graves' hyperthyroidism and ophthalmopathy.

The chain joins TRBV5-1 to TRBJ1-3; D remains unclear. The clonotype originates from a young woman with Graves disease. The sequencing here drew on peripheral blood mononuclear cells (PBMCs), taken at new diagnosis, from a patient treated with antithyroid drugs. The CDR3 bases are TGCGCCAGCGCTCGGGAGCCCCCTGGAAACACCATATATTTT. Translated: CASAREPPGNTIYF.